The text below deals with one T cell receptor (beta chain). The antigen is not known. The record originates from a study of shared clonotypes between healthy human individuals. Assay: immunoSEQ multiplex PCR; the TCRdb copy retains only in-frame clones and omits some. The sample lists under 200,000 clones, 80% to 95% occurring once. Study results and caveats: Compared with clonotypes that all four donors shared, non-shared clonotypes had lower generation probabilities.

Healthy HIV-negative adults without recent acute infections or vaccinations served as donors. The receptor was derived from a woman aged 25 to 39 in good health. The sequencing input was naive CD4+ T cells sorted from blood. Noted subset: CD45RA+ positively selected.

CDR3 DNA sequence: TGTGCCAGCAAACTAGCGGGGAAAGGACCGGTCTACGAGCAGTACTTC. It translates to CASKLAGKGPVYEQYF. The chain carries TRBV27 and TRBJ2-7; 10 bases fit TRBD2. The germline CDR1 and CDR2 sequences are MNHEY and SMNVEV (reference sequence). V lost 7 bases and J lost 3; bases outside the gene matches: 12. The CDR3 has 16 amino acids.